The clone carrying this T cell receptor (beta chain) was seen at least ten times. These data originate in a study of T cells in Graves' hyperthyroidism and ophthalmopathy. RNA transcripts yielded amplified TCR beta CDR3 regions. First-round RT-PCR with HTBI primers amplified the TCR CDR3 region. TCRdb reprocessed the multiplex PCR reads with MiXCR, giving one entry per CDR3 protein. This sample has about 160,000 distinct CDR3 sequences, with 9.4% found just once. Sequenced sample: blood. The clonotype comes from a woman aged 18-30 years with Graves' hyperthyroidism that later progressed to Graves' ophthalmopathy.

The CDR3 sequence is CASSLFPESREQYF. The CDR3 DNA is TGTGCCAGCAGTTTATTTCCAGAGTCGCGCGAGCAGTACTTC. The rearrangement joins TRBV12-3 or TRBV12-4 to TRBJ2-7; D unclear. V dropped 2 bases and J dropped 6 bases, with 14 bases sitting between them. This CDR3 contains 14 residues.